This TCR beta chain emerged from a study of blood T cell repertoires in COVID-19. Study-level information: PBMCs, B-cell-depleted T cells, or T cells were the source of the cDNA or gDNA that made up the material.

In the authors' workflow: Amplification with reference gene primers provided the estimates of nucleated cell counts. Measured with immunoSEQ multiplex PCR; TCRdb has only the in-frame clones, and not every one. The D gene and trimming were derived from the DNA, and the V and J assignments and clone size from that table. The data hold under 450,000 clones, with 70% to 90% observed a single time. This clone was counted once. Germline CDR1 reads LGHNA; CDR2 reads YSLEER. The V end was cut by 0 bases, the J end by 7 bases, with 18 bases between. The CDR3 covers 16 residues. Material: peripheral blood. The source of this sequence is a woman aged 60-75 years with COVID-19, enrolled during active disease. The rearrangement links TRBV4-3 to TRBJ1-2, with D perhaps TRBD1 (5 bases). Here the CDR3 reads CASSQDRGTLLGGYTF. The CDR3 DNA reads as TGCGCCAGCAGCCAAGATAGAGGGACTCTCCTTGGTGGCTACACCTTC.